What follows describes a single T cell receptor (beta chain). Antigen specificity is unknown. This sample is part of a study of T-cell memory formation after mild COVID-19. The overall study: TCR clusters showed largely donor specificity.

It was 5'RACE with constant-segment primers that produced the TCR alpha and TCR beta cDNA libraries, which carried sample barcodes and UMIs. TCRdb analysed the 5' RACE reads with MiXCR anew, one entry per CDR3 protein. The sample gives under 200,000 distinct CDR3 sequences, about a third of which show up once; 12% is in the top ten. Study-wide results and caveats: Clones from the second wave (peaking day 37) had unconfirmed SARS-CoV-2 specificity. Researchers report contracting CD4+ clones mostly in CM and EM, with CD8+ clones in EMRA.

The sequenced sample was PBMCs or a T cell subset sorted from them (not recorded which). This receptor was obtained from an adult woman who had mild COVID-19 (a few samples of this study predate the infection). Cell type and time point are not known.

The CDR3 coding sequence is TGTGCCAGCAGCCCCGGGGGGCTGAAGGACATTCAGTACTTC. This codes for CASSPGGLKDIQYF. The chain uses TRBV12-3 or TRBV12-4 and TRBJ2-4, with D possibly being TRBD2 (7 bases). V was clipped by 6 bases and J by 8 bases, with 17 bases between them. The CDR3 totals 14 residues.